The 7 T cell receptor beta chains in this list originate from one sample, sequenced in a study of T cells after yellow fever vaccination. Each CDR3 protein is one row after TCRdb ran MiXCR on the 5' RACE reads. The sample consists of under 400,000 distinct CDR3 sequences, approximately 12% of them appearing once. The sample consisted of CD4+ T cells sorted from PBMCs, taken 15 days after the yellow fever booster vaccination. The receptor set was obtained from a man aged 18 to 29 who received the YFV17D yellow fever vaccine.

This clonotype has a count of ten or more. The gene calls are TRBV7-3 and TRBJ2-1, with D maybe TRBD2 (5 bases). This CDR3 is built from 15 residues. V gave up 4 bases and J gave up 5 bases, with 15 bases separating them. The germline V gene has CDR1 SGHTA and CDR2 FQGTGA. CDR3: CASSSFPRGDNEQFF. The CDR3 DNA is TGTGCCAGCAGCTCTTTCCCTCGGGGTGACAATGAGCAGTTCTTC. The entire variable domain, with the rest obtained from reference TRBV7-3 and TRBJ2-1, is as follows: GAGVSQTPSNKVTEKGKYVELRCDPISGHTALYWYRQSLGQGPEFLIYFQGTGAADDSGLPNDRFFAVRPEGSVSTLKIQRTERGDSAVYLCASSSFPRGDNEQFFGPGTRLTVL.

This clonotype was seen a few times. The chain has TRBV12-3 or TRBV12-4 and TRBJ1-1; D perhaps matches TRBD1 (6 bases). CDR3 length: 12 residues. V was trimmed by 2 bases and J by 10 bases, leaving 11 bases between them. The CDR3 region has the DNA TGTGCCAGCAGTTTAAGTGGGGGCTTAGCTTTCTTT. Translated, it gives CASSLSGGLAFF.

The rearrangement joins TRBV11-3 to TRBJ2-1; D is ambiguous. Trimming shortened V by 0 bases and J by 0 bases, and 12 bases separated the two germline ends. Germline-derived CDR1 and CDR2 are SGHNT and YENEEA. This CDR3 region has 17 residues. CDR3 amino acids: CASSLDRAASSYNEQFF. Written as DNA, the CDR3 is TGTGCCAGCAGCTTAGATCGTGCGGCGAGCTCCTACAATGAGCAGTTCTTC.

V is TRBV9 and J is TRBJ1-3; D is undetermined. Trimming stripped 0 bases from V and 0 bases from J, with 4 bases between. Per germline, CDR1 SGDLS and CDR2 YYNGEE. The CDR3 consists of 14 residues. The CDR3 sequence is CASSVEPSGNTIYF. In nucleotides, the CDR3 is TGTGCCAGCAGCGTAGAGCCCTCTGGAAACACCATATATTTT.

This clonotype was found many times. The chain recombines TRBV6-5 with TRBJ1-6, with a possible D match to TRBD1 (6 bases). The germline CDR1 and CDR2 sequences are MNHEY and SVGAGI. The CDR3 is made up of 16 amino acids. Deletions cut 7 bases from V and 10 bases from J, with 23 bases between. CDR3 bases: TGTGCCAGCACCCCCGCCGGGACCTGGGGACAATCACCCCTCCACTTT. It specifies CASTPAGTWGQSPLHF.

This clonotype was found a few times. J is TRBJ2-7 and V is TRBV6-6, with 10 bases identical to TRBD1. CDR1 MNHNY and CDR2 SVGAGI come from the germline V gene (reference sequence). The junction had 9 bases not matched to a gene; V was cut back by 4 bases and J by 3 bases. The length of the CDR3 is 16 residues. CDR3 nucleotide sequence: TGTGCCAGCAGTTCAGTCACCGGGACAGGGGACTACGAGCAGTACTTC. The encoded protein is CASSSVTGTGDYEQYF.

This clonotype was observed many times. V usage is TRBV5-1 and J usage is TRBJ2-1, with D perhaps matching TRBD2 (6 bases). With 5 bases removed from V and 0 bases from J, the gap between germline ends came to 12 bases. Germline V gene data show CDR1 as SGHRS and CDR2 as YFSETQ. This CDR3 is built from 15 residues. The CDR3 reads CASRLAGSSYNEQFF. The CDR3 nucleotides read TGCGCCAGCAGACTGGCGGGGAGCTCCTACAATGAGCAGTTCTTC.